The 29 T cell receptor beta chains below were found in one sample sequenced in a study of blood T cells in healthy people across ages. Using a J-beta primer mix together with a sample-barcoded 5' primer, a second PCR was run for about 6 to 11 cycles. TCRdb reprocessed the 5' RACE reads with MiXCR, giving one entry per CDR3 protein. The data hold about 780,000 distinct CDR3 sequences, with 35% to 60% observed a single time. Sequencing was done on a sample of blood. These receptors were collected from a man older than 75 in good health.

V usage is TRBV20-1 and J usage is TRBJ2-5; 9 bases fit TRBD2. This CDR3 has 13 amino acids. Unmatched junction bases numbered 4, after V lost 3 bases and J lost 5 bases. Looked up from germline, CDR1 is DFQATT and CDR2 is SNEGSKA (reference sequence). This chain's CDR3 is CSARGLASETQYF. CDR3 sequence (DNA): TGCAGTGCTAGGGGACTAGCCTCGGAGACCCAGTACTTC.

This clonotype has ten or more counts. V gene TRBV4-3 combines with J gene TRBJ2-6; D ambiguous. CDR1 is LGHNA, CDR2 YSLEER, per germline. V was shortened by 0 bases and J by 0 bases, with 6 bases between the two germline ends. This CDR3 has 16 residues. CDR3 sequence: CASSQDRVSGANVLTF. CDR3 bases: TGCGCCAGCAGCCAAGATCGGGTCTCTGGGGCCAACGTCCTGACTTTC.

V is TRBV18 and J is TRBJ2-3, with 7 bases lining up with TRBD1. The V gene end was trimmed by 4 bases and the J gene end by 4 bases; junction bases not matched to a gene: 8. The CDR3 runs 15 residues. CDR1 is KGHSH, CDR2 LQKENI, per germline. In DNA form, the CDR3 reads TGTGCCAGCTCACGACAGGGTATTGGCCCAGATACGCAGTATTTT. Amino acids: CASSRQGIGPDTQYF.

The chain carries TRBV2 and TRBJ2-4; 11 bases match TRBD2. The V gene end was trimmed by 8 bases and the J gene end by 14 bases; junction bases not matched to a gene: 11. There are 13 residues in the CDR3. The germline V gene has CDR1 SNHLY and CDR2 FYNNEI. This chain's CDR3 is CASEDLAGGPKYF. In nucleotides, the CDR3 is TGTGCCAGCGAAGACTTAGCGGGGGGGCCTAAGTACTTC. Full variable domain (outside the CDR3, taken from reference TRBV2 and TRBJ2-4): EPEVTQTPSHQVTQMGQEVILRCVPISNHLYFYWYRQILGQKVEFLVSFYNNEISEKSEIFDDQFSVERPDGSNFTLKIRSTKLEDSAMYFCASEDLAGGPKYFGAGTRLSVL.

The chain joins TRBV7-2 to TRBJ2-7; the match to TRBD2 covers 7 bases. This CDR3 has 14 amino acids. The germline V gene has CDR1 SGHTA and CDR2 FQGNSA. Trimming at V came to 2 bases and at J to 4 bases, leaving 5 bases not matched to a gene. The CDR3 DNA follows: TGTGCCAGCAGCTTAAGTTACGGGAGGTACGAGCAGTACTTC. Its translation is CASSLSYGRYEQYF.

This clonotype was seen more than once but under ten times. This chain connects TRBV20-1 to TRBJ1-2; D unclear. V shed 3 bases and J shed 4 bases, with 12 bases lying between them. This CDR3 is 13 amino acids long. CDR1 DFQATT and CDR2 SNEGSKA come from the germline V gene (reference sequence). In DNA form, the CDR3 reads TGCAGTGCTAGGGATGGGCCGGTCTATGGCTACACCTTC. This encodes CSARDGPVYGYTF.

The CDR3 region is CASSEGGNEQFF. CDR3 bases: TGTGCCAGCAGTGAGGGAGGGAATGAGCAGTTCTTC. J is TRBJ2-1 and V is TRBV2; 7 positions agree with TRBD2. This CDR3 is built from 12 residues. The V gene's germline CDR1 is SNHLY and CDR2 FYNNEI. After removal of 3 bases from V and 7 bases from J, the junction contained 0 bases not matched to a gene.

This clonotype was counted a single time. A much larger clone differs from this one at a single base, so this may be a read error. The chain joins TRBV7-2 to TRBJ2-3, with D hard to call. Germline CDR1 SGHTA, CDR2 FQGNSA. CDR3 size: 13 residues. DNA for the CDR3: TGTGCCAGCAGCTTGGTCGTCACAGATACGCGGTATTTT. This encodes CASSLVVTDTRYF.

The chain links TRBV5-6 to TRBJ1-2; TRBD1 aligns across 9 bases. The germline CDR1 and CDR2 sequences are SGHDT and YYEEEE. This CDR3 has 15 amino acids. V shed 4 bases and J 4 bases; nucleotides not matched to a gene: 8. CDR3: CASSPGTGSFYGYTF. In nucleotides, the CDR3 is TGTGCCAGCAGCCCCGGGACAGGGTCATTCTATGGCTACACCTTC.

This chain links TRBV6-1 with TRBJ2-1, with 7 bases fitting TRBD2. V lost 7 bases, J lost 4 bases, and 7 bases stayed unmatched. This CDR3 is 14 amino acids long. The germline CDR1 and CDR2 sequences are MNHNS and SASEGT. CDR3 amino acids: CASKKRGPYNEQFF. DNA for the CDR3: TGTGCCAGCAAGAAGCGGGGCCCTTACAATGAGCAGTTCTTC.

The V gene is TRBV20-1, the J gene TRBJ2-4; 12 bases align to TRBD1. V dropped 6 bases and J dropped 0; count of bases not matched to a gene: 12. CDR1 and CDR2 (germline): DFQATT, SNEGSKA (reference sequence). CDR3 length equals 18 residues. This chain's CDR3 is CSAGGDRGLGGAKNIQYF. CDR3 DNA: TGCAGTGCAGGCGGGGACAGGGGGCTTGGGGGAGCCAAAAACATTCAGTACTTC.

The rearrangement uses TRBV3-1 and TRBJ2-5, with D possibly being TRBD2 (5 bases). The CDR3 is made up of 14 amino acids. V was clipped by 1 base and J by 4 bases, with 10 bases between them. Per germline, CDR1 LGHDT and CDR2 YNNKEL (reference sequence). The CDR3 sequence: CASSQGLASETQYF. The CDR3, as DNA: TGTGCCAGCAGCCAAGGTCTAGCTTCAGAGACCCAGTACTTC.

The sample holds a few counts of this clonotype. The J gene is TRBJ2-3, the V gene TRBV28; 9 nucleotides align to TRBD2. V dropped 9 bases and J dropped 3; count of bases not matched to a gene: 7. The CDR3 contains 14 residues. CDR1 and CDR2 (germline): MDHEN, SYDVKM. Here the CDR3 reads CASLPGLATDTQYF. The CDR3 nucleotides are TGTGCCAGTTTGCCGGGACTAGCAACAGATACGCAGTATTTT.

The V and J genes are TRBV9 and TRBJ2-1; D is uncertain. The germline V gene encodes CDR1 SGDLS and CDR2 YYNGEE. The CDR3 is made up of 14 amino acids. V was clipped by 0 bases and J by 7 bases, with 11 bases between them. DNA for the CDR3: TGTGCCAGCAGCGTAGTACCCGAGTCTAATGAGCAGTTCTTC. This translates into CASSVVPESNEQFF. The full variable domain, rest sourced from reference TRBV9 and TRBJ2-1, is DSGVTQTPKHLITATGQRVTLRCSPRSGDLSVYWYQQSLDQGLQFLIQYYNGEERAKGNILERFSAQQFPDLHSELNLSSLELGDSALYFCASSVVPESNEQFFGPGTRLTVL.

In this sample, this clonotype turned up a few times. The chain combines TRBV3-1 with TRBJ1-2; 7 bases fit TRBD1. Per germline, CDR1 LGHDT and CDR2 YNNKEL (reference sequence). CDR3 length: 15 amino acids. After removal of 2 bases from V and 6 bases from J, the junction contained 9 bases not matched to a gene. In DNA, the CDR3 is TGTGCCAGCAGCCAATACTTGACAGGGACGGATGGCTACACCTTC. Residues: CASSQYLTGTDGYTF.

The gene calls are TRBV5-1 and TRBJ2-3; TRBD2 might be the D (6 bases). This CDR3 region has 15 residues. V was trimmed by 4 bases and J by 14 bases, leaving 26 bases between them. CDR1 is SGHRS, CDR2 YFSETQ, per germline. CDR3 amino acids: CASSHETSGLRGAYF. CDR3 bases: TGCGCCAGCAGCCACGAAACTTCGGGACTCCGCGGTGCGTATTTT.

V and J are TRBV7-7 and TRBJ2-6; 12 bases line up with TRBD1. V shed 6 bases and J 2 bases; nucleotides not matched to a gene: 8. The CDR3 consists of 18 residues. CDR1 is SSHAT and CDR2 is FNYEAQ in the germline V gene (reference sequence). The CDR3 protein is CASSSLGQGAPGANVLTF. DNA for the CDR3: TGTGCCAGCAGTTCTCTGGGACAGGGGGCTCCTGGGGCCAACGTCCTGACTTTC.

The chain carries TRBV7-8 and TRBJ2-1; 11 nucleotides align to TRBD1. The J call may be mistaken, given a closer DNA end match to TRBJ2-7. The CDR3 sequence is 15 residues long. Germline V lookup: CDR1 SGHVS, CDR2 FQNEAQ. The DNA of the CDR3 is TGTGCCAGCAGCGGGGGACAGGGGGGACAAAATGAGCAGTACTTC. As protein: CASSGGQGGQNEQYF.

The chain employs TRBV15 and TRBJ2-7; 11 bases line up with TRBD2. V lost 4 bases to trimming and J lost 2 bases; unmatched junction nucleotides: 4. Germline CDR1 is LNHNV and CDR2 is YYDKDF (reference sequence). CDR3 length equals 15 residues. The CDR3 bases are TGTGCCACCAGCAACCCGACTAGCGGGACCTACGAGCAGTACTTC. This sequence encodes CATSNPTSGTYEQYF.

Ten or more counts support this clonotype. This chain connects TRBV5-1 to TRBJ2-1; D is perhaps TRBD2 (5 bases). Looked up from germline, CDR1 is SGHRS and CDR2 is YFSETQ. V dropped 2 bases and J dropped 3 bases, with 15 bases sitting between them. The CDR3 has 16 amino acids. The CDR3 sequence is CASSFAGSAIYNEQFF. The CDR3 DNA sequence: TGCGCCAGCAGCTTCGCGGGTAGCGCTATCTACAATGAGCAGTTCTTC.

V gene TRBV24-1 combines with J gene TRBJ1-1; D not certain. Trimming shortened V by 3 bases and J by 0 bases, and 4 bases separated the two germline ends. This CDR3 has 13 residues. Germline V lookup: CDR1 KGHDR, CDR2 SFDVKD. Written as DNA, the CDR3 is TGTGCCACCAGTGATCCTCTGAACACTGAAGCTTTCTTT. This encodes CATSDPLNTEAFF.

This chain joins TRBV27 and TRBJ2-5, with 9 positions matching TRBD2. V gave up 3 bases and J gave up 2 bases; unmatched junction bases: 7. This CDR3 spans 16 amino acids. Germline CDR1 reads MNHEY; CDR2 reads SMNVEV (reference sequence). In DNA form, the CDR3 reads TGTGCCAGCAGTTTGATGGCTAGCGGGAAACAAGAGACCCAGTACTTC. This codes for CASSLMASGKQETQYF.

V and J are TRBV6-2 or TRBV6-3 and TRBJ2-7; the D is unclear. The germline gives CDR1 MNHEY, CDR2 SVGEGT. The ends were cut back, 2 bases at V and 6 bases at J, with 11 bases in the middle. CDR3 size: 13 residues. The CDR3 sequence: CASSYDPTSEQYF. The CDR3 nucleotides read TGTGCCAGCAGTTACGACCCGACAAGCGAGCAGTACTTC.

There are a few counts of this clonotype. The chain joins TRBV6-1 to TRBJ2-1, with TRBD2 matching over 11 bases. V shed 5 bases and J 8 bases; nucleotides not matched to a gene: 5. The CDR3 contains 14 residues. CDR1 is MNHNS and CDR2 is SASEGT in the germline V gene. The CDR3 DNA is TGTGCCAGCAGTCATAGCGGGAGGGCCGATGAGCAGTTCTTC. This codes for CASSHSGRADEQFF.

In regard to this clonotype: An end of the junction does not agree with germline; a read error may underlie this. The chain carries TRBV5-1 and TRBJ2-6, with D perhaps TRBD1 (5 bases). Germline V lookup: CDR1 SGHRS, CDR2 YFSETQ. CDR3 size: 16 residues. The CDR3 loop reads CASSLEGDGGADVLTF. Here the CDR3 DNA reads TGCGCCAGCAGCTTGGAGGGTGATGGTGGGGCCGACGTCCTGACTTTC.

The chain joins TRBV12-3 or TRBV12-4 to TRBJ2-5, with D unclear. The last part of the DNA fits TRBJ2-7 better; the J call may be wrong. The CDR3 spans 13 residues. The chain's CDR3 is CASALRPDYEQYF. The CDR3 nucleotides are TGTGCCAGCGCGCTTCGGCCCGACTACGAGCAGTACTTC.

The chain is built from TRBV28 and TRBJ1-4; D call uncertain. The V gene's germline CDR1 is MDHEN and CDR2 SYDVKM. Trimming took off 4 bases at V and 8 bases at J, with 8 bases between the two ends. This CDR3 has 12 amino acids. The CDR3 reads CASSSVREKLFF. The CDR3 DNA follows: TGTGCCAGCAGTTCCGTACGGGAAAAACTGTTTTTT.

The V call is TRBV9, the J call TRBJ2-1; 9 bases line up with TRBD1. This CDR3 comprises 14 residues. With V trimmed by 7 bases and J by 4 bases, 6 bases remained unmatched. Germline V CDR1 and CDR2: SGDLS, YYNGEE. The CDR3 nucleotides are TGTGCCAGCTCGAGGGACAGGGAGTACAATGAGCAGTTCTTC. As protein: CASSRDREYNEQFF.

The sample holds a few counts of this clonotype. The V gene is TRBV24-1, the J gene TRBJ2-5; maybe TRBD1 (6 bases). The CDR3 sequence is 14 residues long. V lost 7 bases, J lost 5 bases, and 16 bases lay in between. Germline CDR1 is KGHDR and CDR2 is SFDVKD. DNA of the CDR3: TGTGCCACCAGCCCACCCCTAAGGGGGGAGACCCAGTACTTC. Its translation is CATSPPLRGETQYF.